What follows are 3 T cell receptor beta chains derived from one specimen sequenced in a study of blood T cells in healthy people across ages. A J-beta primer mix and a sample-barcoded 5' primer were used in a second PCR of roughly 6 to 11 cycles. From the 5' RACE reads, TCRdb called clonotypes with MiXCR, one entry per CDR3 protein. The table lists under 800,000 distinct CDR3 sequences, about 21% of them singletons. The specimen was blood. Every receptor here comes from a man between 65 and 79 years old in good health.

This clonotype has more than one count but fewer than ten. The chain couples TRBV21-1 to TRBJ2-1; the table's D call, TRBD1, has no DNA check behind it. TRBV21-1 is flagged as a pseudogene. This CDR3 region has 15 residues. The CDR3, as DNA: TGTGCCAGCTGCGGCGCACACGGCGTCGACAATGAGCAGTTCTTC. Translated, it gives CASCGAHGVDNEQFF.

This clonotype was counted between two and nine times. Since no conserved phenylalanine or tryptophan closes the CDR3, a read error is the likely cause. V usage is TRBV28 and J usage is TRBJ2-7; 8 bases line up with TRBD2. Germline CDR1 MDHEN, CDR2 SYDVKM. The CDR3 has 14 amino acids. DNA of the CDR3: TGCGCCAGCAATAGCGGGACCCAACCCTACGAGCAGTACCTC. Protein sequence: CASNSGTQPYEQYL.

The J gene is TRBJ2-2, the V gene TRBV6-2 or TRBV6-3; the match to TRBD2 covers 14 bases. The CDR3 runs to 18 residues. Trimming took 6 bases from V and 4 from J; bases not matched to a gene: 10. CDR1 and CDR2 from the germline V gene are MNHEY and SVGEGT. CDR3 DNA sequence: TGTGCCAGCAGCCCGGGGACTAGCGGGAGAGTAGGCACCGGGGAGCTGTTTTTT. This translates into CASSPGTSGRVGTGELFF.